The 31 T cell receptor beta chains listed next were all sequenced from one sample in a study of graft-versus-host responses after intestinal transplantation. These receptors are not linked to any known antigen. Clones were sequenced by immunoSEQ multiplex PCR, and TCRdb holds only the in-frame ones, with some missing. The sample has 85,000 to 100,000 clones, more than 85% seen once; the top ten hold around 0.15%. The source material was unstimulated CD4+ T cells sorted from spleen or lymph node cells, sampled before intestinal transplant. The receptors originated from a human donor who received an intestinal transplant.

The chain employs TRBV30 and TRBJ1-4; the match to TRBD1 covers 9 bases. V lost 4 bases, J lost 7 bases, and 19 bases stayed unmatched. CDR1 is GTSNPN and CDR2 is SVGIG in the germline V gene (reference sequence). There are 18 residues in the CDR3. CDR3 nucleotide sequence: TGTGCCTGGATAAAGGAGAAAATACCGGGACAGGGAAGTGAAAAACTGTTTTTT. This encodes CAWIKEKIPGQGSEKLFF.

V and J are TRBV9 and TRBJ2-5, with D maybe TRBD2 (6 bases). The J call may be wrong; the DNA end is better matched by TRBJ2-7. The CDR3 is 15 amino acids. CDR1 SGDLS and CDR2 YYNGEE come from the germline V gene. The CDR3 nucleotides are TGTGCCAGCAGCGTAGGGGCGGGTGCGGGGTACGAGCAGTACTTC. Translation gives CASSVGAGAGYEQYF.

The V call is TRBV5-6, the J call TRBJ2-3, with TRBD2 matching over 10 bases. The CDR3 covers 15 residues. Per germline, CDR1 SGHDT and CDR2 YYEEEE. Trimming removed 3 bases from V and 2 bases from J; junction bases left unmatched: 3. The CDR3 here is CASSSLAGDTDTQYF. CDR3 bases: TGTGCCAGCAGCTCTCTAGCGGGGGACACAGATACGCAGTATTTT.

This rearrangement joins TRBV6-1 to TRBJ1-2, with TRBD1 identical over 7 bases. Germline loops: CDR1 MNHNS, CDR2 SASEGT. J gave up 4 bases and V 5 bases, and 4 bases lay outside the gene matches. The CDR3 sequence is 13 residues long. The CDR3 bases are TGTGCCAGCAGTACTAGACAGGGCTATGGCTACACCTTC. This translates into CASSTRQGYGYTF.

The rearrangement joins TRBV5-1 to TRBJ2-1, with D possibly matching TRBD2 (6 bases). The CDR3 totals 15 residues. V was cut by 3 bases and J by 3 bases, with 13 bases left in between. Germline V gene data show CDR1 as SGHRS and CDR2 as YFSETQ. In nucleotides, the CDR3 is TGCGCCAGCAGCTCCGGGACTGGACTCTACAATGAGCAGTTCTTC. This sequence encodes CASSSGTGLYNEQFF. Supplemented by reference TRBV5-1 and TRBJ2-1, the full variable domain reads KAGVTQTPRYLIKTRGQQVTLSCSPISGHRSVSWYQQTPGQGLQFLFEYFSETQRNKGNFPGRFSGRQFSNSRSEMNVSTLELGDSALYLCASSSGTGLYNEQFFGPGTRLTVL.

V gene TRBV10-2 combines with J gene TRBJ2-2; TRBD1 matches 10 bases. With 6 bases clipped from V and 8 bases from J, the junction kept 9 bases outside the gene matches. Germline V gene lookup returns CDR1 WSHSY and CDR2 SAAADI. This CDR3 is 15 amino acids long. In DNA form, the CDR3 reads TGCGCCAGCAGGGGACAGGGGTTTTTACCGGGGGAGCTGTTTTTT. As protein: CASRGQGFLPGELFF.

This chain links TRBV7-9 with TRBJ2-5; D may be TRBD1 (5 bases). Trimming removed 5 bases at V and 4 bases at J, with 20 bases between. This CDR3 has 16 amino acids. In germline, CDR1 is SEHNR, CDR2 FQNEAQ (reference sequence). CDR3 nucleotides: TGTGCCAGCAGCCCCCTCTCACCAGGGTCGGGAGAGACCCAGTACTTC. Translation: CASSPLSPGSGETQYF.

CDR3 loop: CASSLRSGGPSTDTQYF. CDR3 DNA sequence: TGTGCCAGCAGCTTGCGTTCGGGGGGGCCGAGCACAGATACGCAGTATTTT. The chain couples TRBV5-4 to TRBJ2-3; TRBD2 matches at 8 bases. Looked up from germline, CDR1 is SGHNT and CDR2 is YYREEE (reference sequence). With 1 base clipped from V and 0 bases from J, the junction kept 7 bases outside the gene matches. The CDR3 runs 17 residues.

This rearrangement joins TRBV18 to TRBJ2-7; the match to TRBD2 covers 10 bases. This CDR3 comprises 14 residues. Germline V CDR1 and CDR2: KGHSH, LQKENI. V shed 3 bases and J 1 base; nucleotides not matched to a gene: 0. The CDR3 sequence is CASSPSGGSYEQYF. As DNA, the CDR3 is TGTGCCAGCTCACCTAGCGGGGGGTCCTACGAGCAGTACTTC.

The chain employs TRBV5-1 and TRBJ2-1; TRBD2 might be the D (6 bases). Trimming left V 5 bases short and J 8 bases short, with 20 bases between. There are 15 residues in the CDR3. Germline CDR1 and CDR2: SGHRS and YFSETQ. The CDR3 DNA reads TGCGCCAGCAGGCGGATGGGAGGTTCAGTGGATGAGCAGTTCTTC. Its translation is CASRRMGGSVDEQFF.

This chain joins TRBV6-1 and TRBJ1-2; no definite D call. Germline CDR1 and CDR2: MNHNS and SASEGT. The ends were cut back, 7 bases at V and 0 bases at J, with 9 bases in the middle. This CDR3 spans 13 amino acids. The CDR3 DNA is TGTGCCAGCACTCCGGGAGCTAACTATGGCTACACCTTC. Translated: CASTPGANYGYTF.

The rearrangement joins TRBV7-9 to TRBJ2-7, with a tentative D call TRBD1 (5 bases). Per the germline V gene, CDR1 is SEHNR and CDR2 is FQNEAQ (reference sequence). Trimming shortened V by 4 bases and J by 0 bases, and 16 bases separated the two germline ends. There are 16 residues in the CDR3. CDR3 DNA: TGTGCCAGCAGCTACCGCCTAGGGGCAAGCTCCTACGAGCAGTACTTC. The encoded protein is CASSYRLGASSYEQYF.

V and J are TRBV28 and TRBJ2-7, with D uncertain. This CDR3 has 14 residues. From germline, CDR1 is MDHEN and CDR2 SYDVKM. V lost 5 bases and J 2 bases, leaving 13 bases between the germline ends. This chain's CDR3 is CASSRRGPAYEQYF. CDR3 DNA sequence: TGTGCCAGCAGTCGCCGAGGCCCGGCCTACGAGCAGTACTTC.

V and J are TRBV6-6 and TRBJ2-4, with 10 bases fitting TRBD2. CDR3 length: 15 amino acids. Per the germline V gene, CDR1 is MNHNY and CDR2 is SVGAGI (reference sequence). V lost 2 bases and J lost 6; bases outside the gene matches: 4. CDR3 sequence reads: CASSYLAGEGNIQYF. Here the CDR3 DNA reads TGTGCCAGCAGTTACCTAGCGGGAGAGGGAAACATTCAGTACTTC.

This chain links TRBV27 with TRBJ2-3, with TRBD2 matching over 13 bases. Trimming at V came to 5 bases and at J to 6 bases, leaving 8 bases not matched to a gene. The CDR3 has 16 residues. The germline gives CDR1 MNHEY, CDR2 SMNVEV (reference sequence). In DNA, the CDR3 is TGTGCCAGCAGTCCCTACACTAGCGGGAGGGAGGATACGCAGTATTTT. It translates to CASSPYTSGREDTQYF.

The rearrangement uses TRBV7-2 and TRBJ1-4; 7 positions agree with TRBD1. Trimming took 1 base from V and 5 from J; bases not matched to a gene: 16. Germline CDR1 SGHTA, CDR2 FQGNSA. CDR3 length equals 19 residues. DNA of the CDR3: TGTGCCAGCAGCTTAGTAGGAAGACAAAGGCTGACAGGGAATGAAAAACTGTTTTTT. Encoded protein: CASSLVGRQRLTGNEKLFF.

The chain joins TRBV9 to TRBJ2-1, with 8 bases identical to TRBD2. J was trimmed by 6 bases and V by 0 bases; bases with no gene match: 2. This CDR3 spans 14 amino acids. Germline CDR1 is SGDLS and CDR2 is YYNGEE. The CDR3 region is CASSVGLALNEQFF. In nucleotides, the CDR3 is TGTGCCAGCAGCGTAGGACTAGCGCTCAATGAGCAGTTCTTC.

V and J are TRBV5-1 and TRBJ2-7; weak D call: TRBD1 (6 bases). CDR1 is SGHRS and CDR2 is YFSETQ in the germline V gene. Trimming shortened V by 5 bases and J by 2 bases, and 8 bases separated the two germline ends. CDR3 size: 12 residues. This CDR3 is CASRDRAYEQYF. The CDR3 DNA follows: TGCGCCAGCAGGGACAGAGCCTACGAGCAGTACTTC.

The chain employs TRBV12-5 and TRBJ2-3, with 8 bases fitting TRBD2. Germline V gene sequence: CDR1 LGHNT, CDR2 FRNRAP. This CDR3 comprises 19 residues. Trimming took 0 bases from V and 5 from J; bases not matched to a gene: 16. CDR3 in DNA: TGTGCTAGTGGTTTGGTAGAGTACCGAGCGGGAGTGACGGGAGATACGCAGTATTTT. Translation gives CASGLVEYRAGVTGDTQYF.

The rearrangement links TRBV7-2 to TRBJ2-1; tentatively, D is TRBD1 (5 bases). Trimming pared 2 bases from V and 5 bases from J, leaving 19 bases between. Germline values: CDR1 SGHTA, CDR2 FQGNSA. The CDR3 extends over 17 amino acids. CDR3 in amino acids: CASSLYWWSQGNNEQFF. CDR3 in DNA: TGTGCCAGCAGCTTATACTGGTGGTCGCAGGGTAACAATGAGCAGTTCTTC.

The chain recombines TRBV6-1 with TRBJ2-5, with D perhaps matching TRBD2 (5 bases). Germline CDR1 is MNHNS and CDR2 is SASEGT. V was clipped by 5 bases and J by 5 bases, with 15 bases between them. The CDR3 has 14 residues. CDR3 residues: CASSQLRVGETQYF. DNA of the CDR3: TGTGCCAGCAGTCAGTTGAGGGTTGGGGAGACCCAGTACTTC.

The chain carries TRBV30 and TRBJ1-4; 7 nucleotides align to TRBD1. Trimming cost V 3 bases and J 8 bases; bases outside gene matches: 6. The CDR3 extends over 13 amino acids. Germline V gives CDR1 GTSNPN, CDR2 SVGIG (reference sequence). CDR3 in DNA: TGTGCCTGGAGGAGGACAGGCAACGAAAAACTGTTTTTT. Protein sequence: CAWRRTGNEKLFF.

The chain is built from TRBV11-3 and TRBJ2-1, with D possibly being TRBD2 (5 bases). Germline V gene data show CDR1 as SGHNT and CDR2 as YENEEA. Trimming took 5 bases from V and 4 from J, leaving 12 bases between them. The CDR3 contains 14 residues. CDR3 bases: TGTGCCAGCAGCCTCGGTTCGGGATACAATGAGCAGTTCTTC. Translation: CASSLGSGYNEQFF. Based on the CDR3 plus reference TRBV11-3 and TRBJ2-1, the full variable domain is EAGVVQSPRYKIIEKKQPVAFWCNPISGHNTLYWYLQNLGQGPELLIRYENEEAVDDSQLPKDRFSAERLKGVDSTLKIQPAELGDSAVYLCASSLGSGYNEQFFGPGTRLTVL.

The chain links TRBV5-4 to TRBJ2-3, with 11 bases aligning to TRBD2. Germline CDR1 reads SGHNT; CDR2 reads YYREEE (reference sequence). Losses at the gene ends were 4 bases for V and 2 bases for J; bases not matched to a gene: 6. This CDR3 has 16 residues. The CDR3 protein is CASSPLAGDVTDTQYF. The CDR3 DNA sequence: TGTGCCAGCAGCCCACTAGCGGGGGACGTCACAGATACGCAGTATTTT. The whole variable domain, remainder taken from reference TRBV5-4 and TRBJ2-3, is ETGVTQSPTHLIKTRGQQVTLRCSSQSGHNTVSWYQQALGQGPQFIFQYYREEENGRGNFPPRFSGLQFPNYSSELNVNALELDDSALYLCASSPLAGDVTDTQYFGPGTRLTVL.

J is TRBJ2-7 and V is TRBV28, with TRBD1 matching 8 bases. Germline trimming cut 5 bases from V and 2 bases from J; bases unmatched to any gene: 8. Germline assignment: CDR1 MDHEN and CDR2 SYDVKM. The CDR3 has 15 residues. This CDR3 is CASSRQGRPPYEQYF. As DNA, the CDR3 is TGTGCCAGCAGTCGACAGGGGCGGCCACCCTACGAGCAGTACTTC.

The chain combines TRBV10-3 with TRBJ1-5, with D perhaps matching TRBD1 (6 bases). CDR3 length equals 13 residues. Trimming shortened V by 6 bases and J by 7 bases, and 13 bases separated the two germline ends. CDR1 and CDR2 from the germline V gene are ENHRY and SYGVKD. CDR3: CAISQGFVQPQHF. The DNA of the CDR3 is TGTGCCATCAGCCAGGGGTTCGTACAGCCCCAGCATTTT.

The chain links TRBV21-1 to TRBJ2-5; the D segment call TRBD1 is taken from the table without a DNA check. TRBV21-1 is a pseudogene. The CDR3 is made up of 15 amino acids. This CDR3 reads CASSTHRGRVETQYF. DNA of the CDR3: TGTGCCAGCAGCACCCACAGGGGGCGAGTAGAGACCCAGTACTTC.

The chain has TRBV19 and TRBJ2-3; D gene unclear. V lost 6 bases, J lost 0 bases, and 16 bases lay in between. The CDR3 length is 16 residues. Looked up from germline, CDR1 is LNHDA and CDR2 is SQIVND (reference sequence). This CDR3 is CASSNDIHPSTDTQYF. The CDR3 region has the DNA TGTGCCAGTAGCAACGACATACACCCTAGCACAGATACGCAGTATTTT.

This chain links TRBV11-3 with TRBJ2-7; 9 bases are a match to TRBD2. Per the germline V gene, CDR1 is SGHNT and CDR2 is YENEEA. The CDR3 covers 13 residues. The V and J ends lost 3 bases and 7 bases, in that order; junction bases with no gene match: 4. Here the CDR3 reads CASSFGLAGEQYF. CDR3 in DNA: TGTGCCAGCAGCTTCGGTCTAGCGGGGGAGCAGTACTTC.

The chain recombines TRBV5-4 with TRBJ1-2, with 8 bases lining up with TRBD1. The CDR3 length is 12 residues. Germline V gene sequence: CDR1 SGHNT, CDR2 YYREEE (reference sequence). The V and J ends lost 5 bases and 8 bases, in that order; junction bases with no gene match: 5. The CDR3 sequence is CASSSTGGGYTF. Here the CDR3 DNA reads TGTGCCAGCAGTTCAACAGGGGGAGGCTACACCTTC.

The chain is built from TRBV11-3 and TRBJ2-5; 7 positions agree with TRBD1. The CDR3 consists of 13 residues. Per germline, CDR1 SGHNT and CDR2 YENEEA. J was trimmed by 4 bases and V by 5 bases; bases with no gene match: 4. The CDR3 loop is CASSRGQVETQYF. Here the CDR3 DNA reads TGTGCCAGCAGCCGCGGACAGGTAGAGACCCAGTACTTC.